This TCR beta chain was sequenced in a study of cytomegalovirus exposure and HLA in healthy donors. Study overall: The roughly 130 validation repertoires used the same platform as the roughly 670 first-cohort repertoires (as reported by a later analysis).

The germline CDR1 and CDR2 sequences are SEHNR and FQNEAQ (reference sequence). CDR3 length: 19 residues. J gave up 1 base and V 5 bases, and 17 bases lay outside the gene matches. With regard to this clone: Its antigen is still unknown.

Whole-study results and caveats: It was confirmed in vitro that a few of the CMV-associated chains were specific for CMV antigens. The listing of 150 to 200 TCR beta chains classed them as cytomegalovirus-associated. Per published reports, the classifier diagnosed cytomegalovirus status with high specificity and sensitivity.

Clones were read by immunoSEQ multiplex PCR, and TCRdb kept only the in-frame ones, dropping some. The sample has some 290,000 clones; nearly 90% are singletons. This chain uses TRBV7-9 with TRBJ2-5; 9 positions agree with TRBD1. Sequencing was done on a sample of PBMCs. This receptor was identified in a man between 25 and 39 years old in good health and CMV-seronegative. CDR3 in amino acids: CASSPAEWDRALLQETQYF. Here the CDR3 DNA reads TGTGCCAGCAGCCCCGCGGAGTGGGACAGGGCCCTCCTCCAAGAGACCCAGTACTTC.